The 2 T cell receptor beta chains presented below share a single source sample, sequenced in a study of neurological immune-mediated disorders. From the 5' RACE reads, TCRdb called clonotypes with MiXCR, one entry per CDR3 protein. The sample has around 17,000 distinct CDR3 sequences; about 3.6% are singletons. The source material was CD8+ T cells from blood. These TCRs come from a woman aged 40 to 50 in good health.

This clonotype was observed many times. The chain combines TRBV4-3 with TRBJ1-2; D perhaps matches TRBD1 (6 bases). The CDR3 loop spans 17 amino acids. Trimming took 1 base from V and 3 from J, leaving 18 bases between them. Germline V gene lookup returns CDR1 LGHNA and CDR2 YSLEER. The CDR3 loop is CASSQAIRHAGDYGYTF. CDR3 in DNA: TGCGCCAGCAGCCAAGCGATCAGGCACGCAGGGGACTATGGCTACACCTTC.

The chain recombines TRBV23-1 with TRBJ2-4; the D is unclear. TRBV23-1 is recorded as an ORF, its role being uncertain. The CDR3 runs 17 residues. V was cut by 0 bases and J by 4 bases, with 16 bases left in between. The CDR3 DNA reads as TGCGCCAGCAGTCAATCTCGCCCCTGCAGGAAAAAAAACATTCAGTACTTC. Translating gives CASSQSRPCRKKNIQYF.